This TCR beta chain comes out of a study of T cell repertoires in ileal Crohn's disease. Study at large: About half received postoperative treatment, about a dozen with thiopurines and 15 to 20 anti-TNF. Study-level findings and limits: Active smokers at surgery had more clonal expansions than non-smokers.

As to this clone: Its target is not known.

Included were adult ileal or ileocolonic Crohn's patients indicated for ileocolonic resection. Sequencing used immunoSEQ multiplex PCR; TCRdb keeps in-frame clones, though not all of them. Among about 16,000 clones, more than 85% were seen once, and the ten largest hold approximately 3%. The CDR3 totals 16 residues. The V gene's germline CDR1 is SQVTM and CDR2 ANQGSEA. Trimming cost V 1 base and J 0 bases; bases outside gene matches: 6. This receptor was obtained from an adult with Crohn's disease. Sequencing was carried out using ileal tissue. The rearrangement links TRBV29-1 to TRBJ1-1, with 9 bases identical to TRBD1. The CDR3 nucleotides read TGCAGCGTTGAAGGGGGACAGGGATTTTTGAACACTGAAGCTTTCTTT. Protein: CSVEGGQGFLNTEAFF.